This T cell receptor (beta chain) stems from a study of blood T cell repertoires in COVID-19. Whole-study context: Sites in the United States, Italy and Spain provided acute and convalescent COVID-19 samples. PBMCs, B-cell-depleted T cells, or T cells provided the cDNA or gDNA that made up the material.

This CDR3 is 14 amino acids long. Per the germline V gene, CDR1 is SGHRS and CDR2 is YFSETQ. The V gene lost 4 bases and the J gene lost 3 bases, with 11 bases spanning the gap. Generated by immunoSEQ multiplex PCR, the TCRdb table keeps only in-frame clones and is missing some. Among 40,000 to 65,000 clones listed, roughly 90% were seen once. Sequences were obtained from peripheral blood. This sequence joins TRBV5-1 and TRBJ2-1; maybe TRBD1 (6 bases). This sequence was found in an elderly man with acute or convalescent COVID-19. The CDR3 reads CASSEQGSYNEQFF. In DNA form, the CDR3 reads TGCGCCAGCAGCGAGCAGGGGAGCTACAATGAGCAGTTCTTC.